Each of the 20 T cell receptor beta chains below was sequenced from the same sample in a study of blood T cell repertoires in COVID-19. The table came from immunoSEQ multiplex PCR; TCRdb's copy has only in-frame clones and leaves some out. The sample holds 650,000 to 800,000 clones, 85% to 90% seen once. The specimen was peripheral blood. These receptors were collected from a woman younger than 35 with acute or convalescent COVID-19.

The rearrangement joins TRBV19 to TRBJ2-1, with D possibly being TRBD1 (6 bases). The germline gives CDR1 LNHDA, CDR2 SQIVND (reference sequence). Trimming shortened V by 6 bases and J by 7 bases, and 10 bases separated the two germline ends. The CDR3 is 12 residues long. CDR3 nucleotides: TGTGCCAGTAGAGGGCAGGGGAATGAGCAGTTCTTC. The encoded protein is CASRGQGNEQFF.

The chain employs TRBV5-4 and TRBJ1-1; D remains unclear. V lost 2 bases and J 1 base, leaving 12 bases between the germline ends. CDR1 and CDR2 (germline): SGHNT, YYREEE (reference sequence). This CDR3 region has 15 residues. In nucleotides, the CDR3 is TGTGCCAGCAGCTTAGTAAACAGCCCGAACACTGAAGCTTTCTTT. This encodes CASSLVNSPNTEAFF.

V and J are TRBV12-5 and TRBJ1-1, with a possible D match to TRBD1 (6 bases). Per the germline V gene, CDR1 is LGHNT and CDR2 is FRNRAP. V was cut by 9 bases and J by 1 base, with 15 bases left in between. The CDR3 consists of 14 residues. The CDR3 bases are TGTGCTAGCCGAGGGCAGGGGCAGAACACTGAAGCTTTCTTT. This translates into CASRGQGQNTEAFF.

V gene TRBV4-3 combines with J gene TRBJ2-2; 10 nucleotides agree with TRBD1. This CDR3 has 19 residues. Germline assignment: CDR1 LGHNA and CDR2 YSLEER. The junction had 14 bases not matched to a gene; V was cut back by 1 base and J by 6 bases. The CDR3 region is CASSQARTGGAHRAGELFF. The CDR3 bases are TGCGCCAGCAGCCAAGCTAGGACAGGGGGTGCACATAGAGCCGGGGAGCTGTTTTTT.

The V gene is TRBV6-2 or TRBV6-3, the J gene TRBJ1-1; 7 positions agree with TRBD1. V lost 5 bases to trimming and J lost 7 bases; unmatched junction nucleotides: 1. Germline V lookup: CDR1 MNHEY, CDR2 SVGEGT. The CDR3 extends over 11 amino acids. The CDR3 sequence is CASSQGGEAFF. DNA of the CDR3: TGTGCCAGCAGTCAGGGGGGTGAAGCTTTCTTT.

This sequence joins TRBV24-1 and TRBJ1-5; 7 bases are shared with TRBD1. V lost 1 base and J lost 3; bases outside the gene matches: 2. This CDR3 spans 15 amino acids. Germline V CDR1 and CDR2: KGHDR, SFDVKD. CDR3 protein: CATSDLTGDNQPQHF. DNA of the CDR3: TGTGCCACCAGTGATTTAACAGGGGACAATCAGCCCCAGCATTTT.

The rearrangement joins TRBV11-2 to TRBJ2-3; TRBD2 might be the D (6 bases). Germline CDR1 reads SGHAT; CDR2 reads FQNNGV. V lost 5 bases to trimming and J lost 0 bases, with 9 bases between them. The length of the CDR3 is 14 residues. The CDR3 region is CASSLGRSTDTQYF. CDR3 coding DNA: TGTGCCAGCAGCCTGGGGAGGAGCACAGATACGCAGTATTTT.

J is TRBJ2-1 and V is TRBV6-4; 8 nucleotides match TRBD1. The J segment lost 6 bases and the V segment lost 4 bases, leaving 2 bases of the junction unmatched. This CDR3 has 13 residues. The germline gives CDR1 MRHNA, CDR2 SNTAGT. The CDR3 nucleotides read TGTGCCAGCAGTGTAACAGGGGGCAATGAGCAGTTCTTC. It codes for CASSVTGGNEQFF.

The chain combines TRBV18 with TRBJ1-5; D possibly corresponds to TRBD1 (5 bases). CDR1 and CDR2 (germline): KGHSH, LQKENI. With 3 bases removed from V and 7 bases from J, the gap between germline ends came to 10 bases. The CDR3 is 13 residues long. CDR3 coding DNA: TGTGCCAGCTCACCGGGACTTCGGCAGCCCCAGCATTTT. It codes for CASSPGLRQPQHF. The full variable domain, completed using reference TRBV18 and TRBJ1-5, is NAGVMQNPRHLVRRRGQEARLRCSPMKGHSHVYWYRQLPEEGLKFMVYLQKENIIDESGMPKERFSAEFPKEGPSILRIQQVVRGDSAAYFCASSPGLRQPQHFGDGTRLSIL.

In this sample, this clone turned up a few times. The chain combines TRBV5-1 with TRBJ1-2, with no clear D. CDR1 is SGHRS and CDR2 is YFSETQ in the germline V gene. V was clipped by 0 bases and J by 0 bases, with 9 bases between them. The CDR3 has 15 residues. CDR3 protein: CASSLDGGTNYGYTF. As DNA, the CDR3 is TGCGCCAGCAGCTTGGACGGCGGGACTAACTATGGCTACACCTTC. Together with reference TRBV5-1 and TRBJ1-2, the CDR3 gives the full variable domain: KAGVTQTPRYLIKTRGQQVTLSCSPISGHRSVSWYQQTPGQGLQFLFEYFSETQRNKGNFPGRFSGRQFSNSRSEMNVSTLELGDSALYLCASSLDGGTNYGYTFGSGTRLTVV.

This rearrangement joins TRBV30 to TRBJ1-2; maybe TRBD1 (6 bases). The V gene lost 5 bases and the J gene lost 7 bases, with 14 bases spanning the gap. The length of the CDR3 is 12 residues. CDR1 and CDR2 (germline): GTSNPN, SVGIG (reference sequence). The CDR3 bases are TGTGCCTGGGTTCAGGGGTCGCGTGGCTACACCTTC. This gives the protein CAWVQGSRGYTF.

The chain links TRBV3-1 (or the pseudogene TRBV3-2) to TRBJ2-2, with 9 bases fitting TRBD2. The CDR3 runs 16 residues. Germline lookup yields CDR1 LGHDT and CDR2 YNNKEL (reference sequence). V was pared by 6 bases and J by 1 base, with 6 bases of the junction left unmatched. CDR3 nucleotide sequence: TGTGCCAGCAGTCCGGGACTAGCTTTGAACACCGGGGAGCTGTTTTTT. Residues: CASSPGLALNTGELFF.

CDR3 residues: CASSSTGQTYEQYF. CDR3 nucleotide sequence: TGTGCCAGCAGTTCAACGGGACAGACTTACGAGCAGTACTTC. The chain links TRBV11-2 to TRBJ2-7, with 7 bases lining up with TRBD1. The germline V gene encodes CDR1 SGHAT and CDR2 FQNNGV. V gave up 6 bases and J gave up 4 bases; unmatched junction bases: 9. The CDR3 contains 14 residues.

The CDR3 sequence: CAWSVGRGNYGYTF. As DNA, the CDR3 is TGTGCCTGGAGTGTGGGCAGGGGAAACTATGGCTACACCTTC. The gene calls are TRBV30 and TRBJ1-2, with TRBD1 as a possible D gene (6 bases). In germline, CDR1 is GTSNPN, CDR2 SVGIG (reference sequence). Trimming cost V 0 bases and J 2 bases, with 10 bases left between them. The CDR3 contains 14 residues.

This clone was counted once. V and J are TRBV6-5 and TRBJ2-1; D is undetermined. This CDR3 is 14 amino acids long. The germline gives CDR1 MNHEY, CDR2 SVGAGI. V was clipped by 0 bases and J by 6 bases, with 9 bases between them. The DNA of the CDR3 is TGTGCCAGCAGTTACTCGGAGCTCCCCAATGAGCAGTTCTTC. This encodes CASSYSELPNEQFF.

This chain connects TRBV4-2 to TRBJ2-7; 11 bases are shared with TRBD1. CDR1 LGHNA and CDR2 YNFKEQ come from the germline V gene. CDR3 length: 14 amino acids. The junction had 6 bases not matched to a gene; V was cut back by 4 bases and J by 7 bases. Here the CDR3 reads CASSRTGTGGEQYF. In nucleotides, the CDR3 is TGTGCCAGCAGCCGGACCGGGACAGGGGGTGAGCAGTACTTC.

This rearrangement joins TRBV11-2 to TRBJ1-5, with 7 bases identical to TRBD1. This CDR3 spans 15 amino acids. Unmatched junction bases numbered 9, after V lost 6 bases and J lost 4 bases. Germline V gene lookup returns CDR1 SGHAT and CDR2 FQNNGV. This chain's CDR3 is CASSPGTVINQPQHF. The CDR3 coding sequence is TGTGCCAGCAGTCCCGGGACAGTGATTAATCAGCCCCAGCATTTT.

The chain has TRBV5-1 and TRBJ1-6, with 10 bases matching TRBD1. The CDR3 has 15 amino acids. Germline loops: CDR1 SGHRS, CDR2 YFSETQ. After removal of 4 bases from V and 8 bases from J, the junction contained 6 bases not matched to a gene. CDR3: CASSRGQGVDSPLHF. For the CDR3, the DNA is TGCGCCAGCAGCAGAGGACAGGGGGTGGATTCACCCCTCCACTTT.

The chain employs TRBV7-8 and TRBJ1-4; D remains ambiguous. Trimming cost V 0 bases and J 4 bases, with 9 bases left between them. Germline CDR1 reads SGHVS; CDR2 reads FQNEAQ. The CDR3 has 15 amino acids. CDR3 in amino acids: CASSLASTVNEKLFF. For the CDR3, the DNA is TGTGCCAGCAGCTTAGCAAGCACGGTTAATGAAAAACTGTTTTTT.

The chain recombines TRBV10-2 with TRBJ2-7; 9 bases are a match to TRBD1. Germline values: CDR1 WSHSY, CDR2 SAAADI. V trimming: 3 bases; J trimming: 5 bases; junction bases outside the gene matches: 5. This CDR3 has 14 residues. Here the CDR3 DNA reads TGCGCCAGCAGTGACGGGACAGGGTCCCACGAGCAGTACTTC. Translation gives CASSDGTGSHEQYF.